Sequencing of this T cell receptor beta chain was carried out in a study of T cell repertoires in cytomegalovirus infection. Study context: Public signatures in TCR beta pointed to CMV infection and matching HLA type. Study-level points and caveats: HLA-C-restricted CMV clonotypes gave the most frequent clonotype in two of eight donors. The cumulative frequency of public TCR beta families identified carriers of CMV plus the relevant HLA.

From the reads, TCRdb called clonotypes with MiXCR, one entry per CDR3 protein. The data show roughly 230,000 distinct CDR3 sequences, with 22% seen just once and around a sixth held by the top ten. V shed 7 bases and J 0 bases; nucleotides not matched to a gene: 5. Germline values: CDR1 LNHDA, CDR2 SQIVND (reference sequence). The CDR3 extends over 14 amino acids. In regard to this clonotype: The target antigen is unknown.

The receptor's source is a human donor in good health (CMV status not recorded). Some clones in this sample may be carry-over from other donors' samples. The sample was CD8+ T cells from PBMCs. This chain uses TRBV19 with TRBJ1-1; 7 bases agree with TRBD1. CDR3 sequence (DNA): TGTGCCAGTACTCTAGGGACAGTGAACACTGAAGCTTTCTTT. This encodes CASTLGTVNTEAFF.